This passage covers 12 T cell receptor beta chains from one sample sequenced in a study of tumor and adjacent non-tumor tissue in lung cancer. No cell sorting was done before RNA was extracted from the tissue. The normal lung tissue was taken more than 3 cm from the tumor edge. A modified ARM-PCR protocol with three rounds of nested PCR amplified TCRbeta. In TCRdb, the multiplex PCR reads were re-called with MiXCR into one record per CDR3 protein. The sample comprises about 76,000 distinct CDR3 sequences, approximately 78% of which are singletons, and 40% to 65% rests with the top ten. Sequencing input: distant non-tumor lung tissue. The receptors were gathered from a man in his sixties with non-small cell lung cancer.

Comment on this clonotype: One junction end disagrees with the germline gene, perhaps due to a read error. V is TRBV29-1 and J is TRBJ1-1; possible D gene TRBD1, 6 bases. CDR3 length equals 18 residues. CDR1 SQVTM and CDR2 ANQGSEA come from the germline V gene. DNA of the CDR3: TGCAGCGTTGGAAGGGGTATCGTCAGGGGAGGAAGGAACATTGAAGCTTTCTTT. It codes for CSVGRGIVRGGRNIEAFF.

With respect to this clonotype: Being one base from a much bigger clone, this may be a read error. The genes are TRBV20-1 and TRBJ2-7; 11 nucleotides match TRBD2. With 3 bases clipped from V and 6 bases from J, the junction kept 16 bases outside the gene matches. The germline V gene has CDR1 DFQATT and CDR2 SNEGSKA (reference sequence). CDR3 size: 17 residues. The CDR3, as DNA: TGCAGTGCTAGTCCCAGTCCCACTAGCGGGAGACTCAGCGAGCAGTACTTC. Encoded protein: CSASPSPTSGRLSEQYF.

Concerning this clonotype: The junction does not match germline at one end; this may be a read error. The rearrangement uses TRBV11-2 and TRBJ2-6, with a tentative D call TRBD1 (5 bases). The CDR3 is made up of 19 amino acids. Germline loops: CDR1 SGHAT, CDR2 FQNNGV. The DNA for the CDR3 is TGTGCCAGCAGCTTAGTTCCAGAGTACAGGCCCTCTGGGGCCAACGTCCTGGCTTTC. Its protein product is CASSLVPEYRPSGANVLAF. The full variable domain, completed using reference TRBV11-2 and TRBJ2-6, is EAGVAQSPRYKIIEKRQSVAFWCNPISGHATLYWYQQILGQGPKLLIQFQNNGVVDDSQLPKDRFSAERLKGVDSTLKIQPAKLEDSAVYLCASSLVPEYRPSGANVLAFGAGSRLTVL.

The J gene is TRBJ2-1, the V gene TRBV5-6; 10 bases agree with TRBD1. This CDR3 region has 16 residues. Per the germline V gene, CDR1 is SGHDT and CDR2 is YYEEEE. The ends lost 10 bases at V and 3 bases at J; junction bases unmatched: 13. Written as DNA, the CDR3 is TGTGCCGACAATCAGGACAGGGGGGAAGTCTACAATGAGCAGTTCTTC. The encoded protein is CADNQDRGEVYNEQFF.

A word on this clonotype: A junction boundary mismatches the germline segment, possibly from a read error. The CDR3 nucleotides are TGTGCTAGTGGTTTACGGCAGGGGGTTACAGATACGCATTATTTT. Translation: CASGLRQGVTDTHYF. This sequence joins TRBV12-5 and TRBJ2-3; TRBD1 matches at 7 bases. From germline, CDR1 is LGHNT and CDR2 FRNRAP. This CDR3 spans 15 amino acids.

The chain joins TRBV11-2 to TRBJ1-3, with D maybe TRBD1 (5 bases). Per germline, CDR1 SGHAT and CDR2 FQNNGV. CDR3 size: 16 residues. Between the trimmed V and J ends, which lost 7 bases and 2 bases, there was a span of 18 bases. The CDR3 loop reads CASNSIRGRTGNTIYF. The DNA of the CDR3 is TGTGCCAGCAATTCCATTAGGGGCCGAACTGGAAACACCATATATTTT.

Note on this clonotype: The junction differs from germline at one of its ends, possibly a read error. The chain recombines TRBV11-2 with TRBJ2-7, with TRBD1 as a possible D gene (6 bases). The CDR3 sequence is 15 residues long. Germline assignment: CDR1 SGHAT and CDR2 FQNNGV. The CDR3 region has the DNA TGTGCCAGCAACTTAGGTTCAGGGGACGGGCACGAGCAGTACTTC. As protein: CASNLGSGDGHEQYF.

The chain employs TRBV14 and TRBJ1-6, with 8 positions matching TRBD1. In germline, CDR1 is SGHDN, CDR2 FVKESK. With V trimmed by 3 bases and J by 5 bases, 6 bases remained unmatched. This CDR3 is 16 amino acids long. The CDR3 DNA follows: TGTGCCAGCAGCCAGATCTCCAGGGGGCATAATTCACCCCTCCACTTT. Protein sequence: CASSQISRGHNSPLHF.

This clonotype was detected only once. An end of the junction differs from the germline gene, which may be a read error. The CDR3 DNA follows: TGTGCCAGCAGCTTCGGAGGGAACAATAATTCACCCCTCAACTTT. It yields the protein CASSFGGNNNSPLNF. This chain links TRBV11-2 with TRBJ1-6; D is uncertain. Germline V gene lookup returns CDR1 SGHAT and CDR2 FQNNGV. The length of the CDR3 is 15 residues.

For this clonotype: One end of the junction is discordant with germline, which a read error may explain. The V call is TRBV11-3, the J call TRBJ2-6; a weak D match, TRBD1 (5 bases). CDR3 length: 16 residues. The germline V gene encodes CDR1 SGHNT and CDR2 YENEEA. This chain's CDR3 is CASSLESSAGANVPTF. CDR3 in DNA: TGTGCCAGCAGTTTAGAATCCAGCGCTGGGGCCAACGTCCCGACTTTC.

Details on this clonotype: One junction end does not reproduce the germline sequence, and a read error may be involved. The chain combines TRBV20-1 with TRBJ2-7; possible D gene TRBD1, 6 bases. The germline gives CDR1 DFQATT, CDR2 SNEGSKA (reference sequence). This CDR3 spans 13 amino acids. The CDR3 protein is CSVRDGTWKEHYF. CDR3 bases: TGCAGTGTTAGAGACGGGACATGGAAAGAGCACTACTTC.

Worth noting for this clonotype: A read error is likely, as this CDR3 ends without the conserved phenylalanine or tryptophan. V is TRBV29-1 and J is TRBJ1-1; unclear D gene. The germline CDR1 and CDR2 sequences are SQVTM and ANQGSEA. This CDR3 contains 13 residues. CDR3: CSVERPHYTDAFI. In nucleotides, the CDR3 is TGCAGCGTTGAGCGACCACATTACACTGATGCTTTCATT.